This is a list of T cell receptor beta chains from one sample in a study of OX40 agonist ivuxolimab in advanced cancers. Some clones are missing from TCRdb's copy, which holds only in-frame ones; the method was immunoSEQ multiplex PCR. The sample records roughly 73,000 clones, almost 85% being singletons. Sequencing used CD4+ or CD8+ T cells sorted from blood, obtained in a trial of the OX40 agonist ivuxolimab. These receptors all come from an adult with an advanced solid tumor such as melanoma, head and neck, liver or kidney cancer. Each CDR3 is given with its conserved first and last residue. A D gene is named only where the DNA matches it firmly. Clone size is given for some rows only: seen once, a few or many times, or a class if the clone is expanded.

CASSLAGRGETQYF,TGTGCCAGCAGCTTAGCCGGACGGGGGGAGACCCAGTACTTC,TRBV7-2,.,.,TRBJ2-5
CASSTGTNTEAFF,TGTGCCAGTAGTACGGGGACGAACACTGAAGCTTTCTTT,TRBV19,.,.,TRBJ1-1
CASSLGKTYNSPLHF,TGTGCCAGCAGCTTAGGGAAAACCTATAATTCACCCCTCCACTTT,TRBV13,.,.,TRBJ1-6
CASGPGGGNEQFF,TGTGCTAGTGGCCCCGGAGGGGGCAATGAGCAGTTCTTC,TRBV12-5,once,.,TRBJ2-1
CASSFLQDGTIYF,TGTGCCAGCAGCTTCTTGCAAGATGGCACCATATATTTT,TRBV6-6,.,.,TRBJ1-3
CASSLRFRGQVDEKLFF,TGTGCCAGCAGCTTGCGCTTCAGGGGACAGGTAGACGAAAAACTGTTTTTT,TRBV5-5,.,TRBD1,TRBJ1-4
CASSLWSGTGGTEAFF,TGTGCCAGCAGTTTATGGTCCGGGACAGGGGGCACTGAAGCTTTCTTT,TRBV27,.,TRBD1,TRBJ1-1
CASSTSESTDTQYF,TGTGCCAGTAGCACCTCCGAGAGCACAGATACGCAGTATTTT,TRBV19,.,.,TRBJ2-3
CSVEPGGKDEQFF,TGCAGCGTTGAACCGGGAGGTAAGGATGAGCAGTTCTTC,TRBV29-1,.,TRBD2,TRBJ2-1
CASSLIRGYSVETQYF,TGTGCCAGCAGTTTAATACGGGGCTATTCGGTAGAGACCCAGTACTTC,TRBV27,.,.,TRBJ2-5
CASSRRETQYF,TGTGCCAGCAGCCGACGTGAGACCCAGTACTTC,TRBV5-6,.,.,TRBJ2-5
CASSPTSLGDTQYF,TGTGCCAGCTCACCGACTAGTCTGGGAGATACGCAGTATTTT,TRBV18,.,.,TRBJ2-3
CASSSDRGRAGELFF,TGTGCCAGCAGTTCGGACAGGGGGAGGGCCGGGGAGCTGTTTTTT,TRBV7-2,.,TRBD1,TRBJ2-2
CASSFDRGNQPQHF,TGTGCCAGCAGCTTTGACAGGGGCAATCAGCCCCAGCATTTT,TRBV5-5,.,TRBD1,TRBJ1-5
CASSQDDRARETQYF,TGTGCCAGCAGCCAAGATGACAGGGCTAGAGAGACCCAGTACTTC,TRBV4-2,.,TRBD1,TRBJ2-5
CASSSEGPYSNQPQHF,TGTGCCAGCTCATCAGAGGGGCCATATAGCAATCAGCCCCAGCATTTT,TRBV18,.,.,TRBJ1-5
CASEGLAVEETQYF,TGTGCCTCCGAGGGACTAGCGGTTGAGGAGACCCAGTACTTC,TRBV19,.,TRBD2,TRBJ2-5
CASSLGQGNEKLFF,TGTGCCAGCAGTTTGGGGCAGGGTAATGAAAAACTGTTTTTT,TRBV2,.,.,TRBJ1-4
CASSQAAGQGIYEQYF,TGTGCCAGCAGCCAAGCCGCGGGACAGGGGATCTACGAGCAGTACTTC,TRBV4-2,once,TRBD1,TRBJ2-7
CASSPNQGGSSPLHF,TGTGCCAGCTCACCAAATCAGGGTGGTTCTTCACCCCTCCACTTT,TRBV18,.,.,TRBJ1-6
CASSLAGHQNTEAFF,TGTGCCAGCAGCTTGGCGGGACACCAGAACACTGAAGCTTTCTTT,TRBV5-4,.,.,TRBJ1-1
CASSPQTSGQETQYF,TGTGCCAGCTCACCACAGACTAGCGGACAAGAGACCCAGTACTTC,TRBV18,.,TRBD2,TRBJ2-5
CASSKGPGIAQETQYF,TGTGCCAGCAGCAAGGGTCCCGGGATCGCTCAAGAGACCCAGTACTTC,TRBV6-6,.,.,TRBJ2-5
CASSFPGSNEQFF,TGTGCCAGCAGCTTCCCGGGAAGCAATGAGCAGTTCTTC,TRBV7-3,.,.,TRBJ2-1
CASSLTRDTGELFF,TGTGCCAGCAGCTTAACGCGGGACACCGGGGAGCTGTTTTTT,TRBV7-3,few,.,TRBJ2-2
CASTYQSGGAGQPQHF,TGTGCCAGCACCTACCAAAGTGGGGGGGCAGGGCAGCCCCAGCATTTT,TRBV28,.,.,TRBJ1-5
CASSQPRQGISDSPLHF,TGTGCCAGCAGCCAGCCAAGACAGGGGATCTCTGATTCACCCCTCCACTTT,TRBV4-2,.,TRBD1,TRBJ1-6
CASSRTGGLGAFF,TGTGCCAGCAGCCGGACAGGGGGCCTCGGAGCTTTCTTT,TRBV6-5,.,TRBD1,TRBJ1-1
CAISPEAQYF,TGTGCCATTTCCCCGGAGGCCCAGTACTTC,TRBV10-3,.,.,TRBJ2-5
CASSEMGGMKNIQYF,TGTGCCAGCAGCGAGATGGGTGGCATGAAAAACATTCAGTACTTC,TRBV5-6,.,.,TRBJ2-4
CASSPQWSKAAGELFF,TGTGCCAGCAGCCCTCAGTGGTCGAAAGCGGCCGGGGAGCTGTTTTTT,TRBV7-6,.,.,TRBJ2-2
CASRPGTANSGANVLTF,TGTGCCAGCAGACCCGGGACAGCCAACTCTGGGGCCAACGTCCTGACTTTC,TRBV2,.,TRBD1,TRBJ2-6
CASSLVGGQFAGLNTF,TGTGCCAGCAGCTTAGTGGGGGGACAGTTTGCGGGCCTCAACACCTTC,TRBV7-8,.,TRBD1,TRBJ1-2
CASSLIVTGGYTDTQYF,TGTGCCAGCAGCTTAATCGTAACGGGGGGGTACACAGATACGCAGTATTTT,TRBV7-8,.,TRBD2,TRBJ2-3
CASRDSLPLADTQYF,TGCGCCAGCAGGGACAGCCTTCCCCTCGCAGATACGCAGTATTTT,TRBV10-2,.,.,TRBJ2-3
CASSRTGGHTEAFF,TGCGCCAGCAGCCGGACAGGGGGCCACACTGAAGCTTTCTTT,TRBV5-1,.,TRBD1,TRBJ1-1
CASKQTGQTNEKLFF,TGTGCCAGCAAGCAAACAGGACAGACTAATGAAAAACTGTTTTTT,TRBV7-9,.,.,TRBJ1-4
CALPRPDTQYF,TGTGCCCTACCCCGGCCAGATACGCAGTATTTT,TRBV21-1,.,.,TRBJ2-3
CASGSGFGYGYTF,TGTGCCAGCGGATCAGGGTTTGGCTATGGCTACACCTTC,TRBV6-5,.,.,TRBJ1-2
CASSVGPGELFF,TGTGCCAGCAGTGTAGGTCCCGGGGAGCTGTTTTTT,TRBV25-1,.,.,TRBJ2-2
CASSFRTSVAKNIQYF,TGTGCCAGCAGCTTTAGGACATCCGTGGCCAAAAACATTCAGTACTTC,TRBV5-6,.,.,TRBJ2-4
CAISESRAYNEKLFF,TGTGCCATCAGTGAGTCGAGGGCCTATAATGAAAAACTGTTTTTT,TRBV10-3,.,.,TRBJ1-4
CASTWRGRTDTQYF,TGCGCCAGCACTTGGCGGGGGCGTACAGATACGCAGTATTTT,TRBV5-1,once,.,TRBJ2-3
CASSLSQGLTEAFF,TGTGCCAGCAGCTTATCTCAGGGACTCACTGAAGCTTTCTTT,TRBV7-2,.,.,TRBJ1-1
CASSPAQGAYNEQFF,TGTGCCAGCTCACCAGCCCAGGGGGCATACAATGAGCAGTTCTTC,TRBV18,.,TRBD1,TRBJ2-1
CASSPAGVTLGVLNRYNEQFF,TGTGCCAGTAGTCCGGCGGGAGTAACGCTAGGGGTTCTTAACCGCTACAATGAGCAGTTCTTC,TRBV19,.,TRBD2,TRBJ2-1
CASSGGTEVVGQETQYF,TGCGCCAGCAGCGGCGGGACGGAAGTAGTAGGCCAAGAGACCCAGTACTTC,TRBV5-1,.,.,TRBJ2-5
CASSLKLAGGPNTGELFF,TGCGCCAGCAGCTTGAAACTAGCGGGAGGGCCGAACACCGGGGAGCTGTTTTTT,TRBV5-1,.,TRBD2,TRBJ2-2
CASSLNRNQPQHF,TGTGCCAGCAGTTTGAACAGAAATCAGCCCCAGCATTTT,TRBV11-2,.,.,TRBJ1-5
CASSPGRGNEQFF,TGTGCCAGCAGCCCGGGGAGGGGGAATGAGCAGTTCTTC,TRBV7-7,once,.,TRBJ2-1
CASSFQGALAKNIQYF,TGTGCCAGCAGCTTCCAGGGGGCCTTAGCCAAAAACATTCAGTACTTC,TRBV7-2,.,TRBD1,TRBJ2-4
CASGLDISGGGSTDTQYF,TGTGCTAGTGGTTTGGATATTAGCGGTGGGGGGAGCACAGATACGCAGTATTTT,TRBV12-5,.,.,TRBJ2-3
CAWRRGQGIHTIYF,TGTGCCTGGAGACGGGGACAGGGGATACACACCATATATTTT,TRBV30,.,TRBD1,TRBJ1-3
CASRTGGTDTQYF,TGTGCCAGCAGGACAGGGGGCACAGATACGCAGTATTTT,TRBV6-5,once,TRBD1,TRBJ2-3